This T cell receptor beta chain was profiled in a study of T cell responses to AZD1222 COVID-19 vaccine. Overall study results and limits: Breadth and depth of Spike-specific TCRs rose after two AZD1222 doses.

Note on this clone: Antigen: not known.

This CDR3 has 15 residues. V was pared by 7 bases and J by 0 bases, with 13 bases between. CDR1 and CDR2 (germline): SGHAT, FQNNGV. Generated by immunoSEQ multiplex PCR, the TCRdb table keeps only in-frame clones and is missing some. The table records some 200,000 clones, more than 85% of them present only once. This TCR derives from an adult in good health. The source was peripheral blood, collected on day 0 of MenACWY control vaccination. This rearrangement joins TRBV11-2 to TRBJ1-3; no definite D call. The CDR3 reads CASNRAGASGNTIYF. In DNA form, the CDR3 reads TGTGCCAGCAATCGGGCGGGAGCCTCTGGAAACACCATATATTTT.